A selection of T cell receptor beta chains follows, all from one sample in a study of blood T cell repertoires in COVID-19. Some clones are missing from TCRdb's copy, which holds only in-frame ones; the method was immunoSEQ multiplex PCR. The sample contains around 130,000 clones, roughly 86% of which appear only once. The specimen was peripheral blood. Receptors were obtained from a woman aged 45 to 65 who had recovered from COVID-19. Both conserved end residues are part of each CDR3. D genes are given only for firm matches. Only some rows state a clone size, as once, few, many or a class for expanded clones.

clone size | J gene | D gene | V gene | CDR3 DNA | CDR3 protein
NA | TRBJ1-5 | NA | TRBV19 | TGTGCCAGTAGGAGCTCAGGGGCTAGCAATCAGCCCCAGCATTTT | CASRSSGASNQPQHF
NA | TRBJ2-1 | NA | TRBV19 | TGTGCCAGTAGTATGGGAGTTTCCTACAATGAGCAGTTCTTC | CASSMGVSYNEQFF
NA | TRBJ2-3 | NA | TRBV30 | TGTGCCTGGAGTGTTGGAGGGGTGTCCACAGATACGCAGTATTTT | CAWSVGGVSTDTQYF
few | TRBJ1-1 | NA | TRBV2 | TGTGCCAGCAGTGTGTCAGGGCGAGGTACTGAAGCTTTCTTT | CASSVSGRGTEAFF
NA | TRBJ2-5 | NA | TRBV15 | TGTGCCACCAGCAGAGATTACGCGGGAAGCCGGGAGACCCAGTACTTC | CATSRDYAGSRETQYF
NA | TRBJ2-1 | TRBD2 | TRBV3-1/TRBV3-2 | TGTGCCAGCAGCCCGCGAATCGCGGGAGACGTAGATGAGCAGTTCTTC | CASSPRIAGDVDEQFF
NA | TRBJ1-2 | TRBD1 | TRBV18 | TGTGCCAGCTCACCTTTACAGGGGTTGAGTGGCTACACCTTC | CASSPLQGLSGYTF
NA | TRBJ1-4 | TRBD1 | TRBV5-1 | TGCGCCAGCAGCTTCAGGGGGCTTGGTGAAAAACTGTTTTTT | CASSFRGLGEKLFF
NA | TRBJ2-7 | TRBD2 | TRBV7-3 | TGTGCCAGCAGCCCCCGCGGCGGGAGCGGTCTCGAGCAGTACTTC | CASSPRGGSGLEQYF
NA | TRBJ1-5 | NA | TRBV9 | TGTGCCAGCAGCGTTTCTGGGGGGATCGGTCAGCCCCAGCATTTT | CASSVSGGIGQPQHF
NA | TRBJ1-2 | NA | TRBV19 | TGTGCCAGTAGGTTGGCGGGGTTGAACTATGGCTACACCTTC | CASRLAGLNYGYTF
many | TRBJ1-4 | NA | TRBV19 | TGTGCCAGTAGTCCCCGGGGTCATAATGAAAAACTGTTTTTT | CASSPRGHNEKLFF
NA | TRBJ2-1 | TRBD2 | TRBV5-1 | TGCGCCAGCAGCCCCGGGACTAGCGGGAGTGTTGAGCAGTTCTTC | CASSPGTSGSVEQFF
NA | TRBJ2-3 | NA | TRBV28 | TGTGCCAGCAGCCCCCGACGGACAAGCAGCGCAGATACGCAGTATTTT | CASSPRRTSSADTQYF
once | TRBJ2-5 | TRBD2 | TRBV7-2 | TGTGCCAGCAGCCCCTCACTAGCGGGAGGGCTCCCCGGAGAGACCCAGTACTTC | CASSPSLAGGLPGETQYF
NA | TRBJ1-2 | NA | TRBV6-5 | TGTGCCAGCAGTCCGGGAGGGGCGCGGTGGCTTGGCTACACCTTC | CASSPGGARWLGYTF
NA | TRBJ1-2 | NA | TRBV19 | TGTGCCAGTAGTTGGGGAGTGAGCGGCTATGGCTACACCTTC | CASSWGVSGYGYTF
NA | TRBJ2-4 | TRBD2 | TRBV11-2 | TGTGCCAGCAGTTCCCCTAGCGGGGGGAACATTCAGTACTTC | CASSSPSGGNIQYF
NA | TRBJ2-5 | TRBD2 | TRBV5-4 | TGTGCCAGCAGCCCGGGACTAGCGGGGGGAGAGACCCAGTACTTC | CASSPGLAGGETQYF
NA | TRBJ2-5 | NA | TRBV5-1 | TGCGCCAGCAGCTCCCAGGGGGAGACCCAGTACTTC | CASSSQGETQYF
NA | TRBJ2-7 | TRBD1 | TRBV2 | TGTGCCAGCAGTTCGGACAGGAGATCCTACGAGCAGTACTTC | CASSSDRRSYEQYF
NA | TRBJ2-1 | TRBD1 | TRBV12-3/TRBV12-4 | TGTGCCAGCAGTTCGTACAGGGGCAATGAGCAGTTCTTC | CASSSYRGNEQFF
NA | TRBJ2-7 | NA | TRBV2 | TGTGCCAGCAGTCTGGGGCGGGAAGCCTACGAGCAGTACTTC | CASSLGREAYEQYF
NA | TRBJ2-5 | TRBD1 | TRBV11-2 | TGTGCCAGCAGCGAAGGGACAGGGACAGAGACCCAGTACTTC | CASSEGTGTETQYF
NA | TRBJ2-7 | NA | TRBV30 | TGTGCCTGGAGTGTACGGAGGGGCGTCTCCTACGAGCAGTACTTC | CAWSVRRGVSYEQYF
NA | TRBJ1-2 | NA | TRBV11-3 | TGTGCCAGCAGGCCCCGGGGGTTAGGAGTTGGCTACACCTTC | CASRPRGLGVGYTF
NA | TRBJ2-7 | NA | TRBV18 | TGTGCCAGCTCACCGGGAGGGGGGGTTCTCGAGCAGTACTTC | CASSPGGGVLEQYF
NA | TRBJ1-1 | NA | TRBV5-1 | TGCGCCAGCAGCCTACCCCCACGGGGGGGCCAGAACACTGAAGCTTTCTTT | CASSLPPRGGQNTEAFF
once | TRBJ1-2 | NA | TRBV4-3 | TGCGCCAGCAGCCCCTTCTCTACTAACTATGGCTACACCTTC | CASSPFSTNYGYTF
NA | TRBJ2-7 | TRBD2 | TRBV11-3 | TGTGCCAGCAGCTTCCGAACTAGCGGAGGAAAATACGAGCAGTACTTC | CASSFRTSGGKYEQYF
NA | TRBJ1-6 | TRBD1 | TRBV4-3 | TGCGCCAGCAGCAGGGACAGGGGGGGTTCAACCCTCCACTTT | CASSRDRGGSTLHF
NA | TRBJ1-6 | NA | TRBV19 | TGTGCCACCCACTCGCCCAGGGGTAATTCACCCCTCCACTTT | CATHSPRGNSPLHF